This T cell receptor beta chain was documented in a study of blood T cell repertoires in COVID-19. Overall study: The study drew acute and convalescent COVID-19 samples from the United States, Italy and Spain. PBMCs, B-cell-depleted T cells, or T cells provided the cDNA or gDNA that made up the material.

The assay was immunoSEQ multiplex PCR, and TCRdb's table has in-frame clones only and misses some. The sample lists approximately 50,000 clones, 85% to 90% occurring once. The receptor was derived from a man aged 55 to 69 with acute or convalescent COVID-19. Source material: peripheral blood.

CDR3 amino acids: CASSPGGAVIVHEQFF. DNA for the CDR3: TGTGCCAGCAGCCCTGGTGGGGCAGTTATTGTGCATGAGCAGTTCTTC. The chain links TRBV5-4 to TRBJ2-1; a weak D match, TRBD1 (5 bases). Trimming pared 4 bases from V and 8 bases from J, leaving 22 bases between. The CDR3 has 16 residues. Germline V gives CDR1 SGHNT, CDR2 YYREEE (reference sequence).